This is a list of T cell receptor beta chains from one sample in a study of shared clonotypes between healthy human individuals. The method was immunoSEQ multiplex PCR; TCRdb's version includes in-frame clones alone and lacks a portion of them. The data hold a few hundred thousand clones, with around 97% observed a single time. The sample comprised naive CD4+ T cells sorted from blood. The receptor source for this set is a woman in her twenties or thirties in good health. Each CDR3 is given with its conserved first and last residue. Each record gives: clone size, J gene, D gene, V gene, CDR3 DNA, CDR3 protein. The D gene is left open where the match is weak. The size entry is marked missing in some rows and otherwise reads once, few, many or a size class.

abundance: .
j_gene: TRBJ2-1
d_gene: .
v_gene: TRBV20-1
CDR3nt: TGCAGTCCACGGCGGGGCAATGAGCAGTTCTTC
CDR3aa: CSPRRGNEQFF

abundance: .
j_gene: TRBJ2-3
d_gene: .
v_gene: TRBV5-6
CDR3nt: TGTGCCAGCAGCTTGAAGGGACTGGACACAGATACGCAGTATTTT
CDR3aa: CASSLKGLDTDTQYF

abundance: .
j_gene: TRBJ1-5
d_gene: .
v_gene: TRBV30
CDR3nt: TGTGCCTGGAGTGTAGGGAATAGCAATCAGCCCCAGCATTTT
CDR3aa: CAWSVGNSNQPQHF

abundance: .
j_gene: TRBJ1-1
d_gene: .
v_gene: TRBV28
CDR3nt: TGTGCCAGCAGTTTAGACGGGGTGAGCACTGAAGCTTTCTTT
CDR3aa: CASSLDGVSTEAFF

abundance: .
j_gene: TRBJ2-7
d_gene: TRBD2
v_gene: TRBV19
CDR3nt: TGTGCCAGTAGTATGACTAGCGGGGCGCCCAACGAGCAGTACTTC
CDR3aa: CASSMTSGAPNEQYF

abundance: .
j_gene: TRBJ1-5
d_gene: .
v_gene: TRBV2
CDR3nt: TGTGCCAGCAGTGAGGAAGGGAATCAGCCCCAGCATTTT
CDR3aa: CASSEEGNQPQHF

abundance: .
j_gene: TRBJ2-3
d_gene: .
v_gene: TRBV11-3
CDR3nt: TGTGCCAGCAGCATGGGGACAGATACGCAGTATTTT
CDR3aa: CASSMGTDTQYF

abundance: .
j_gene: TRBJ1-1
d_gene: .
v_gene: TRBV7-8
CDR3nt: TGTGCCAGCAGCTTGTGGTACGGAAACACTGAAGCTTTCTTT
CDR3aa: CASSLWYGNTEAFF

abundance: once
j_gene: TRBJ2-1
d_gene: TRBD2
v_gene: TRBV9
CDR3nt: TGTGCCAGCAGCGATCCGGGGGGTCTTCAGTTCTTC
CDR3aa: CASSDPGGLQFF

abundance: .
j_gene: TRBJ1-1
d_gene: .
v_gene: TRBV6-1
CDR3nt: TGTGCCAGCAGTGAAGTCTCCTCAAGGGGACGGGGTGAAGCTTTCTTT
CDR3aa: CASSEVSSRGRGEAFF

abundance: .
j_gene: TRBJ2-7
d_gene: .
v_gene: TRBV6-6
CDR3nt: TGTGCCAGCAGTTACGGTACTCAGGCCCCGCAGTACTTC
CDR3aa: CASSYGTQAPQYF

abundance: .
j_gene: TRBJ1-5
d_gene: TRBD1
v_gene: TRBV5-6
CDR3nt: TGTGCCAGCAGCGGATGGGACAGGGACCAGCCCCAGCATTTT
CDR3aa: CASSGWDRDQPQHF

abundance: .
j_gene: TRBJ1-4
d_gene: .
v_gene: TRBV5-5
CDR3nt: TGTGCCAGCAGCTTTTTGCAAGAAAAACTGTTTTTT
CDR3aa: CASSFLQEKLFF

abundance: .
j_gene: TRBJ2-7
d_gene: .
v_gene: TRBV2
CDR3nt: TGTGCCAGCAGTGATGGGGCATACGAGCAGTACTTC
CDR3aa: CASSDGAYEQYF

abundance: .
j_gene: TRBJ2-7
d_gene: .
v_gene: TRBV27
CDR3nt: TGTGCCAGCAGTTTTTGGGGTAGCGAGCAGTACTTC
CDR3aa: CASSFWGSEQYF

abundance: .
j_gene: TRBJ2-3
d_gene: TRBD2
v_gene: TRBV7-9
CDR3nt: TGTGCCAGCAGCTTGATACTAGCGGGAGAGGTAGATACGCAGTATTTT
CDR3aa: CASSLILAGEVDTQYF

abundance: .
j_gene: TRBJ2-3
d_gene: .
v_gene: TRBV5-4
CDR3nt: TGTGCCAGCAGTTCGGGACAACCCAGCACAGATACGCAGTATTTT
CDR3aa: CASSSGQPSTDTQYF

abundance: once
j_gene: TRBJ1-3
d_gene: .
v_gene: TRBV28
CDR3nt: TGTGCCAGCAGTTTAGGGGGGTCTGGAAACACCATATATTTT
CDR3aa: CASSLGGSGNTIYF

abundance: .
j_gene: TRBJ1-1
d_gene: TRBD1
v_gene: TRBV28
CDR3nt: TGTGCCAGCAGCCGAGGGGACAGGGGGCGTGGCACTGAAGCTTTCTTT
CDR3aa: CASSRGDRGRGTEAFF

abundance: .
j_gene: TRBJ2-7
d_gene: .
v_gene: TRBV5-4
CDR3nt: TGTGCCAGCAGCTTGATTAGTTCCCCCGAGCAGTACTTC
CDR3aa: CASSLISSPEQYF

abundance: .
j_gene: TRBJ2-7
d_gene: TRBD2
v_gene: TRBV6-5
CDR3nt: TGTGCCAGCAGTTACTCTAGCGGGTCCGGGTTTGAGCAGTACTTC
CDR3aa: CASSYSSGSGFEQYF

abundance: .
j_gene: TRBJ2-3
d_gene: TRBD2
v_gene: TRBV18
CDR3nt: TGTGCCAGCTCACCACAGGGTGGCGGGAGCTGGAGCACAGATACGCAGTATTTT
CDR3aa: CASSPQGGGSWSTDTQYF

abundance: .
j_gene: TRBJ2-3
d_gene: .
v_gene: TRBV11-3
CDR3nt: TGTGCCAGCAGCCTCAGGGGTCTTAGCACAGATACGCAGTATTTT
CDR3aa: CASSLRGLSTDTQYF

abundance: .
j_gene: TRBJ2-3
d_gene: .
v_gene: TRBV11-2
CDR3nt: TGTGCCAGCAGCTTAGCGCCAGGGGCAGATACGCAGTATTTT
CDR3aa: CASSLAPGADTQYF

abundance: .
j_gene: TRBJ2-7
d_gene: TRBD2
v_gene: TRBV28
CDR3nt: TGTGCCAGCAGCCTCCCCCTAGCGGGAGGTCTCTACGAGCAGTACTTC
CDR3aa: CASSLPLAGGLYEQYF

abundance: once
j_gene: TRBJ2-2
d_gene: .
v_gene: TRBV28
CDR3nt: TGTGCCAGCAGTTTTATCGGCGATCCCTGGGCCGGGGAGCTGTTTTTT
CDR3aa: CASSFIGDPWAGELFF

abundance: .
j_gene: TRBJ1-1
d_gene: .
v_gene: TRBV19
CDR3nt: TGTGCCAGCAACCCCTCCCGCGACCCGCGGACGACTGAAGCTTTCTTT
CDR3aa: CASNPSRDPRTTEAFF

abundance: .
j_gene: TRBJ1-1
d_gene: .
v_gene: TRBV5-1
CDR3nt: TGCGCCAGCAGCTTGGTTCTGGGGGACACTGAAGCTTTCTTT
CDR3aa: CASSLVLGDTEAFF

abundance: .
j_gene: TRBJ2-7
d_gene: .
v_gene: TRBV19
CDR3nt: TGTGCCAGTAGTATAGAAGGGCGGGGAGCCTACGAGCAGTACTTC
CDR3aa: CASSIEGRGAYEQYF

abundance: .
j_gene: TRBJ2-5
d_gene: TRBD1
v_gene: TRBV4-1
CDR3nt: TGCGCCAGCAGCCTCCCGGGACAGAAACAAGAGACCCAGTACTTC
CDR3aa: CASSLPGQKQETQYF

abundance: .
j_gene: TRBJ2-2
d_gene: .
v_gene: TRBV29-1
CDR3nt: TGCAGCGTTGGGAGGTCAGCTAACACCGGGGAGCTGTTTTTT
CDR3aa: CSVGRSANTGELFF

abundance: .
j_gene: TRBJ2-3
d_gene: .
v_gene: TRBV11-2
CDR3nt: TGTGCCAGCAGCTTAGTGGGATTTGGGGGCACAGATACGCAGTATTTT
CDR3aa: CASSLVGFGGTDTQYF

abundance: .
j_gene: TRBJ1-1
d_gene: TRBD1
v_gene: TRBV27
CDR3nt: TGTGCCAGCAGTGGACAGGGGCGTGGGGGCACTGAAGCTTTCTTT
CDR3aa: CASSGQGRGGTEAFF

abundance: .
j_gene: TRBJ2-5
d_gene: .
v_gene: TRBV6-4
CDR3nt: TGTGCCGTAGAAAGGATCCAAGAGACCCAGTACTTC
CDR3aa: CAVERIQETQYF

abundance: .
j_gene: TRBJ2-7
d_gene: TRBD2
v_gene: TRBV4-1
CDR3nt: TGCGCCAGCAGCCAAGATTCCGGGACTAGCAGCTACGAGCAGTACTTC
CDR3aa: CASSQDSGTSSYEQYF

abundance: .
j_gene: TRBJ1-1
d_gene: .
v_gene: TRBV11-2
CDR3nt: TGTGCCAGCAGCCGGGAGAGGACCACTGAAGCTTTCTTT
CDR3aa: CASSRERTTEAFF

abundance: .
j_gene: TRBJ2-7
d_gene: TRBD1
v_gene: TRBV28
CDR3nt: TGTGCCAGCAGTTTAGGGGGACAGGGGAGCCCCTACGAGCAGTACTTC
CDR3aa: CASSLGGQGSPYEQYF

abundance: once
j_gene: TRBJ2-3
d_gene: .
v_gene: TRBV7-9
CDR3nt: TGTGCCAGCAGCTTACTGATAGATACGCAGTATTTT
CDR3aa: CASSLLIDTQYF

abundance: .
j_gene: TRBJ1-1
d_gene: .
v_gene: TRBV19
CDR3nt: TGTGCCAGTACCATCAATAGGGGTAATAGGAACACTGAAGCTTTCTTT
CDR3aa: CASTINRGNRNTEAFF

abundance: .
j_gene: TRBJ1-1
d_gene: .
v_gene: TRBV18
CDR3nt: TGTGCCAGCTCACCACAGGAAAACACTGAAGCTTTCTTT
CDR3aa: CASSPQENTEAFF

abundance: .
j_gene: TRBJ2-1
d_gene: .
v_gene: TRBV5-1
CDR3nt: TGCGCCAGCAGCTTGGAGGCGGGATTCTACAATGAGCAGTTCTTC
CDR3aa: CASSLEAGFYNEQFF

abundance: .
j_gene: TRBJ2-5
d_gene: TRBD2
v_gene: TRBV2
CDR3nt: TGTGCCAGCAGTGAAGGGGGAGGGCCAGAGACCCAGTACTTC
CDR3aa: CASSEGGGPETQYF

abundance: .
j_gene: TRBJ1-2
d_gene: .
v_gene: TRBV6-1
CDR3nt: TGTGCCAGCAGCCCCAGGGCGTACTATGGCTACACCTTC
CDR3aa: CASSPRAYYGYTF

abundance: .
j_gene: TRBJ2-1
d_gene: TRBD2
v_gene: TRBV19
CDR3nt: TGTGCCAGTAGTATCCCTCTAGCGGGAGCCTACAATGAGCAGTTCTTC
CDR3aa: CASSIPLAGAYNEQFF

abundance: .
j_gene: TRBJ1-1
d_gene: .
v_gene: TRBV6-1
CDR3nt: TGTGCCAGCAGCCCAGGGACGGCCACTGAAGCTTTCTTT
CDR3aa: CASSPGTATEAFF

abundance: once
j_gene: TRBJ2-4
d_gene: TRBD1
v_gene: TRBV5-4
CDR3nt: TGTGCCAGCAGCAGACAGGGGGCGCCCAAAAACATTCAGTACTTC
CDR3aa: CASSRQGAPKNIQYF

abundance: .
j_gene: TRBJ2-3
d_gene: .
v_gene: TRBV18
CDR3nt: TGTGCCAGCTCACCACCGGGCCACACAGATACGCAGTATTTT
CDR3aa: CASSPPGHTDTQYF

abundance: .
j_gene: TRBJ2-3
d_gene: TRBD1
v_gene: TRBV4-2
CDR3nt: TGTGCCAGCAGCCAAGGGGACAGGCCGGGTCCAGATACGCAGTATTTT
CDR3aa: CASSQGDRPGPDTQYF

abundance: .
j_gene: TRBJ2-3
d_gene: .
v_gene: TRBV28
CDR3nt: TGTGCCAGCAGTTCTAAAGGGTATACGCAGTATTTT
CDR3aa: CASSSKGYTQYF

abundance: .
j_gene: TRBJ1-1
d_gene: .
v_gene: TRBV27
CDR3nt: TGTGCCAGCAGTTTACGTCGGGTGATAGAAAACGGTGAAGCTTTCTTT
CDR3aa: CASSLRRVIENGEAFF

abundance: .
j_gene: TRBJ1-2
d_gene: .
v_gene: TRBV5-1
CDR3nt: TGCGCCAGCAGCTTGGCCGCAGGCTATGGCTACACCTTC
CDR3aa: CASSLAAGYGYTF

abundance: .
j_gene: TRBJ2-7
d_gene: .
v_gene: TRBV10-3
CDR3nt: TGTGCCATCAGTGACTCAGCCCTCTCTCAAACCTACGAGCAGTACTTC
CDR3aa: CAISDSALSQTYEQYF

abundance: once
j_gene: TRBJ2-7
d_gene: TRBD1
v_gene: TRBV10-2
CDR3nt: TGCGCCAGCAGGAGCCGGGACAGCAGGTACGAGCAGTACTTC
CDR3aa: CASRSRDSRYEQYF

abundance: .
j_gene: TRBJ2-1
d_gene: .
v_gene: TRBV5-6
CDR3nt: TGTGCCAGCAGCGAGCGGCCCAGCTCCTACAATGAGCAGTTCTTC
CDR3aa: CASSERPSSYNEQFF

abundance: once
j_gene: TRBJ2-2
d_gene: .
v_gene: TRBV2
CDR3nt: TGTGCCAGCAGTAACGACAGCGGGGAGCTGTTTTTT
CDR3aa: CASSNDSGELFF